This passage covers 8 T cell receptor beta chains from one sample sequenced in a study of response to subunit inactivated influenza vaccine. TCRdb re-called the RT-PCR reads with MiXCR, one entry per CDR3 protein. The top ten hold around 2.8% of the sample, which has about 540,000 distinct CDR3 sequences, under 30% seen once. This same sample was also taken into another study, of T cells expressing NK-cell markers. This second study says: TCR beta cDNA was made by 5'RACE template switching with UMIs.

Here the sequenced sample was CD4+ T cells sorted from PBMCs, taken about 11 days after vaccination. Every receptor here comes from a middle-aged man who received an inactivated influenza vaccine.

This clonotype occurred a few times. This chain connects TRBV5-1 to TRBJ2-7, with 9 bases fitting TRBD1. V shed 4 bases and J 4 bases; nucleotides not matched to a gene: 6. Per the germline V gene, CDR1 is SGHRS and CDR2 is YFSETQ. The CDR3 contains 14 residues. Here the CDR3 DNA reads TGCGCCAGCAGCCCCTTGGGGACAGGGTACGAGCAGTACTTC. Translation: CASSPLGTGYEQYF.

This clonotype was seen more than once but under ten times. The V call is TRBV9, the J call TRBJ2-2; 10 bases align to TRBD2. The CDR3 has 17 amino acids. J lost 5 bases, V lost 0 bases, and 7 bases had no gene match. Germline V CDR1 and CDR2: SGDLS, YYNGEE. The CDR3 region has the DNA TGTGCCAGCAGCGTAGGAAGCGGGGGGGCACGAACCGGGGAGCTGTTTTTT. Its protein product is CASSVGSGGARTGELFF.

The rearrangement uses TRBV20-1 and TRBJ2-7, with a tentative D call TRBD2 (8 bases). The germline V gene has CDR1 DFQATT and CDR2 SNEGSKA (reference sequence). The CDR3 loop spans 14 amino acids. The V end was cut by 7 bases, the J end by 7 bases, with 23 bases between. CDR3: CSGIHGRGLEEQYF. CDR3 bases: TGCAGTGGAATACACGGGAGGGGGCTTGAGGAGCAGTACTTC.

This rearrangement joins TRBV7-2 to TRBJ2-1; D not certain. Trimming removed 4 bases at V and 9 bases at J, with 7 bases between. This CDR3 has 11 amino acids. The germline V gene has CDR1 SGHTA and CDR2 FQGNSA. The CDR3 nucleotides read TGTGCCAGCAGCTCAGCTAGTGAGCAGTTCTTC. Translating it yields CASSSASEQFF. The full variable domain, completed using reference TRBV7-2 and TRBJ2-1, is GAGVSQSPSNKVTEKGKDVELRCDPISGHTALYWYRQSLGQGLEFLIYFQGNSAPDKSGLPSDRFSAERTGGSVSTLTIQRTQQEDSAVYLCASSSASEQFFGPGTRLTVL.

Ten or more counts support this clonotype. This sequence joins TRBV5-1 and TRBJ2-3, with TRBD2 matching over 13 bases. Germline CDR1 SGHRS, CDR2 YFSETQ. The CDR3 spans 15 residues. V dropped 5 bases and J dropped 5; count of bases not matched to a gene: 5. The CDR3 spells CASRWTSGSGDTQYF. In DNA, the CDR3 is TGCGCCAGCAGATGGACTAGCGGGAGTGGAGATACGCAGTATTTT.

This clonotype showed up just once. The rearrangement joins TRBV9 to TRBJ2-1; possibly TRBD1 or TRBD2 for D (5 bases each). V was shortened by 3 bases and J by 2 bases, with 12 bases between the two germline ends. The length of the CDR3 is 15 residues. Germline loops: CDR1 SGDLS, CDR2 YYNGEE. The CDR3 sequence is CASSGGGFAYNEQFF. The CDR3 coding sequence is TGTGCCAGCAGCGGTGGGGGTTTCGCCTACAATGAGCAGTTCTTC.

This clonotype came up a few times. This sequence joins TRBV30 and TRBJ2-7; D tentatively reads TRBD1 or TRBD2 (5 bases each). The ends were cut back, 1 base at V and 2 bases at J, with 12 bases in the middle. The CDR3 runs 14 residues. From germline, CDR1 is GTSNPN and CDR2 SVGIG (reference sequence). This chain's CDR3 is CAWSAPGPTYEQYF. The CDR3 DNA reads TGTGCCTGGAGTGCCCCGGGACCGACCTACGAGCAGTACTTC.

This chain links TRBV7-9 with TRBJ2-5; 7 positions match TRBD1. The length of the CDR3 is 16 residues. Germline V CDR1 and CDR2: SEHNR, FQNEAQ (reference sequence). After removal of 2 bases from V and 2 bases from J, the junction contained 8 bases not matched to a gene. The CDR3 bases are TGTGCCAGCAGCTTATGGAAAGGGGGCCGTCAAGAGACCCAGTACTTC. Its protein product is CASSLWKGGRQETQYF.